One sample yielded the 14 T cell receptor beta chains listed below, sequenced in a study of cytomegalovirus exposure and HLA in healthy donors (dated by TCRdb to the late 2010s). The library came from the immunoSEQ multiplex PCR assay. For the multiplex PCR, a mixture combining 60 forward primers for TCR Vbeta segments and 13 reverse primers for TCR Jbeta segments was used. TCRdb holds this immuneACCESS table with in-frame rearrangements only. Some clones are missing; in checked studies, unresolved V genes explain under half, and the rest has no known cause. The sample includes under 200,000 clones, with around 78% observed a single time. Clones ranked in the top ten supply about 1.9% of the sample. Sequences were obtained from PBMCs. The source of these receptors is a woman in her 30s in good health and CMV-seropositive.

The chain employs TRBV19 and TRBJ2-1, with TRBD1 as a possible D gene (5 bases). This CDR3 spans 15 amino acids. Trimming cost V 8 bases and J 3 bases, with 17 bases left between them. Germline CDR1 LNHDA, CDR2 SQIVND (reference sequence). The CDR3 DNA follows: TGTGCCAGTGGGCCAGGGCCCGCCATCTACAATGAGCAGTTCTTC. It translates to CASGPGPAIYNEQFF.

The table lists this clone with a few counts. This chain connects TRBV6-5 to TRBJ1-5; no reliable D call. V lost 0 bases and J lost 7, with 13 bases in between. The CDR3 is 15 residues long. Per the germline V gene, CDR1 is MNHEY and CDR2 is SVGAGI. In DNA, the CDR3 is TGTGCCAGCAGTTACTCACGAGGGTCTGGACAGCCCCAGCATTTT. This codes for CASSYSRGSGQPQHF.

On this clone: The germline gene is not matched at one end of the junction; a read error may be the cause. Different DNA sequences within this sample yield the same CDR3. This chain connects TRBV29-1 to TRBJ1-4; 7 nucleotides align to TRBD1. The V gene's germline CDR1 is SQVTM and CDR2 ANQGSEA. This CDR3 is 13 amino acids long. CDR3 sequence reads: CSVEEGADEKLFF. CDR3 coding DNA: TGCAGCGTTGAGGAGGGGGCGGATGAAAAACTATTTTTT.

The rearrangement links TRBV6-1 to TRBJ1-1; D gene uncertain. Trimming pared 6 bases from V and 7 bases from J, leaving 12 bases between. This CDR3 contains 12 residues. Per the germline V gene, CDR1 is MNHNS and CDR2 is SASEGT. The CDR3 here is CASSARGVEAFF. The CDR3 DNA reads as TGTGCCAGCAGCGCAAGAGGAGTTGAAGCTTTCTTT.

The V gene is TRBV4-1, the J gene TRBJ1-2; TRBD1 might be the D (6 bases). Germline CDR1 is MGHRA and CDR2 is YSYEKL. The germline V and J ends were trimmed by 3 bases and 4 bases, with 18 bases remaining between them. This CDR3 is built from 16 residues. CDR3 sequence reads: CASSQLENRDIYGYTF. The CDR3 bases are TGCGCCAGCAGCCAGCTAGAGAACCGGGACATCTATGGCTACACCTTC.

The CDR3 sequence: CASITSGGYNEQFF. The CDR3 coding sequence is TGCGCCAGCATAACTAGCGGAGGTTACAATGAGCAGTTCTTC. This rearrangement joins TRBV23-1 to TRBJ2-1; 8 bases are a match to TRBD2. TRBV23-1 is placed among ORFs of uncertain function. With 7 bases clipped from V and 4 bases from J, the junction kept 6 bases outside the gene matches. CDR3 length: 14 residues.

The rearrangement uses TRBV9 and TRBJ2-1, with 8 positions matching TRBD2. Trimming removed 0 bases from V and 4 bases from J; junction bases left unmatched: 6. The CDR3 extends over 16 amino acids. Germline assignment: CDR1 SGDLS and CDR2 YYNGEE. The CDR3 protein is CASSVGVSGNYNEQFF. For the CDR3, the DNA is TGTGCCAGCAGCGTAGGAGTTAGCGGGAATTACAATGAGCAGTTCTTC.

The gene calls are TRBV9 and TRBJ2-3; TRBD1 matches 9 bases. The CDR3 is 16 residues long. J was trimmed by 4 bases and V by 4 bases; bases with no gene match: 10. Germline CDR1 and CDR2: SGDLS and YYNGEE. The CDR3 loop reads CASSSYRDRDPDTQYF. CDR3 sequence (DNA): TGTGCCAGCAGCTCATACCGGGACAGGGATCCAGATACGCAGTATTTT.

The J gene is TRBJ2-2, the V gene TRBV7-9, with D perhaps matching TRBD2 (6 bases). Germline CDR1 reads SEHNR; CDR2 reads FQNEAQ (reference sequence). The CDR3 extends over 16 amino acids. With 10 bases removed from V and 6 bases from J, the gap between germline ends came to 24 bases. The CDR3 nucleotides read TGTGCCAACGGGGGTGTTTGGAATGGTAATCCCGGGGAGCTGTTTTTT. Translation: CANGGVWNGNPGELFF. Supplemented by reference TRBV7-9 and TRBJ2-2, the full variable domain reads DTGVSQNPRHKITKRGQNVTFRCDPISEHNRLYWYRQTLGQGPEFLTYFQNEAQLEKSRLLSDRFSAERPKGSFSTLEIQRTEQGDSAMYLCANGGVWNGNPGELFFGEGSRLTVL.

Here the CDR3 reads CASSMTGSGYTF. CDR3 nucleotides: TGTGCCAGCAGCATGACTGGGTCTGGCTACACCTTC. This chain uses TRBV11-2 with TRBJ1-2; no clear D. CDR1 SGHAT and CDR2 FQNNGV come from the germline V gene. This CDR3 contains 12 residues. Trimming removed 5 bases at V and 7 bases at J, with 11 bases between. The full variable domain, in which reference TRBV11-2 and TRBJ1-2 provide the parts outside the CDR3, is EAGVAQSPRYKIIEKRQSVAFWCNPISGHATLYWYQQILGQGPKLLIQFQNNGVVDDSQLPKDRFSAERLKGVDSTLKIQPAKLEDSAVYLCASSMTGSGYTFGSGTRLTVV.

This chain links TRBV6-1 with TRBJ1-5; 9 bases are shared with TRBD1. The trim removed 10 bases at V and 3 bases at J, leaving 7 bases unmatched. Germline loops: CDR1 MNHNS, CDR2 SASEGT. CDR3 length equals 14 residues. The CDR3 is CATRDRVVNQPQHF. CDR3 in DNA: TGTGCCACCCGGGACAGGGTCGTCAATCAGCCCCAGCATTTT.

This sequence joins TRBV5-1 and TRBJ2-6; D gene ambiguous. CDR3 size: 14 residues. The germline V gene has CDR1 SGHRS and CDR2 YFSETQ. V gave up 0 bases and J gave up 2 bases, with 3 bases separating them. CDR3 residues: CASSLEPGANVLTF. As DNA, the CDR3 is TGCGCCAGCAGCTTGGAGCCTGGGGCCAACGTCCTGACTTTC.

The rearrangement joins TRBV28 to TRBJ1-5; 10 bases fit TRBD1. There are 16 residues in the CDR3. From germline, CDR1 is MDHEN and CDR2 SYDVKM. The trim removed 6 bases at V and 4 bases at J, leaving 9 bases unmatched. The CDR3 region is CASSENRGQGNQPQHF. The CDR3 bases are TGTGCCAGCAGCGAAAATAGGGGACAGGGGAATCAGCCCCAGCATTTT.

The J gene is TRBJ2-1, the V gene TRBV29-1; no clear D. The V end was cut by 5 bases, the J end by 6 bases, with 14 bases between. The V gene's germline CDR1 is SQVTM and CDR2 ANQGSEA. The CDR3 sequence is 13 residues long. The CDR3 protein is CSVRSPFFNEQFF. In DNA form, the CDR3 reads TGCAGCGTTCGCAGTCCATTTTTCAATGAGCAGTTCTTC.